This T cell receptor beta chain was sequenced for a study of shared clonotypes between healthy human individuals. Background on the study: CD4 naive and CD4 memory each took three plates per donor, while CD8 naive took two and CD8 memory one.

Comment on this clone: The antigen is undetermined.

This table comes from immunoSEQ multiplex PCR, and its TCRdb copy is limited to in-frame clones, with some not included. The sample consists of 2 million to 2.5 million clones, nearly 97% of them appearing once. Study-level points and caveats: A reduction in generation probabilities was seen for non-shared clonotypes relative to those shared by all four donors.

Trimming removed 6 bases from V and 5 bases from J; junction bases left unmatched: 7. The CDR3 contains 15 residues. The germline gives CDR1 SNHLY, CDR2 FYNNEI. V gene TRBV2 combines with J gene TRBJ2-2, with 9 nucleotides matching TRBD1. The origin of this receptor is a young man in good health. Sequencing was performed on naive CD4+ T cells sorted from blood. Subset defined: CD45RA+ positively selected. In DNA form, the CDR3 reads TGTGCCAGCAGAAAACAGGGGGCATGGACCGGGGAGCTGTTTTTT. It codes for CASRKQGAWTGELFF.